The 2 T cell receptor beta chains below come from one sample, sequenced in a study of T cells in Graves' hyperthyroidism and ophthalmopathy. Amplification targeted TCR beta CDR3 regions from RNA transcripts. TCR CDR3 regions were first amplified by RT-PCR with HTBI primers. TCRdb recomputed calls from the multiplex PCR reads with MiXCR, one row per CDR3 protein. The sample has roughly 420,000 distinct CDR3 sequences; roughly 14% are singletons. The sample consisted of blood. The receptors were sampled from a woman between 18 and 30 years old with Graves' hyperthyroidism.

This rearrangement joins TRBV10-3 to TRBJ2-7; 7 bases map to TRBD1. CDR1 and CDR2 from the germline V gene are ENHRY and SYGVKD. CDR3 length equals 12 residues. The DNA of the CDR3 is TGTATAACCGGGACAGACTCCTACGAGCAGTACTTC. This codes for CITGTDSYEQYF.

V gene TRBV19 combines with J gene TRBJ2-1, with 11 bases fitting TRBD2. The CDR3 length is 18 residues. Germline CDR1 LNHDA, CDR2 SQIVND (reference sequence). Trimming cost V 6 bases and J 0 bases; bases outside gene matches: 10. This CDR3 reads CASSLLAGGPSSYNEQFF. For the CDR3, the DNA is TGTGCCAGTAGCCTTCTAGCGGGGGGCCCGAGCTCCTACAATGAGCAGTTCTTC.